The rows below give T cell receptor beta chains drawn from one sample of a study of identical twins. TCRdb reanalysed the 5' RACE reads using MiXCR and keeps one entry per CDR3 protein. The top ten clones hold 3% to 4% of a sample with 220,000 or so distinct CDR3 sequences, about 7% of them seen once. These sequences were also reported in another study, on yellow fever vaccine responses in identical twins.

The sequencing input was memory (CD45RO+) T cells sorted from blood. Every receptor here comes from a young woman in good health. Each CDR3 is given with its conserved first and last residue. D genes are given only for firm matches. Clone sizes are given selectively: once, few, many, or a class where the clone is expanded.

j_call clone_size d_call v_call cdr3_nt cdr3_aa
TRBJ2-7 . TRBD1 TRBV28 TGTGCCAGCACCCAAAGGTACCCCCGACAGGGGGCATACTTC CASTQRYPRQGAYF
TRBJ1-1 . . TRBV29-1 TGCAGCGCGTTCGCCGGGACAAGTGGCCCTCAGGGCACTGAAGCTTTCTTT CSAFAGTSGPQGTEAFF
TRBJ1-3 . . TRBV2 TGTGCCAGCAGGTTAAGTCCAGGGCCTGGAAACACCATATATTTT CASRLSPGPGNTIYF
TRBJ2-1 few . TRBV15 TGTGCCACCAGCACACAGACTGGGGATTACAATGAGCAGTTCTTC CATSTQTGDYNEQFF
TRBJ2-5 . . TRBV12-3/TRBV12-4 TGTGCCAGCAGTTTGGGCAGGGATTACTTC CASSLGRDYF
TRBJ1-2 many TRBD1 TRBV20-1 TGCAGTGCCCCAGCCGGACAGGCTGGCTATGGCTACACCTTC CSAPAGQAGYGYTF
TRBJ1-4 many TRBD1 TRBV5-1 TGCGCCAGCCGATGGGAAGGGGACAGGGCTGAAAAACTGTTTTTT CASRWEGDRAEKLFF
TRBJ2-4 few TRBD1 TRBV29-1 TGCAGCGTTGAAGGGGGCTCGGACAGGAGAAACATTCAGTACTTC CSVEGGSDRRNIQYF
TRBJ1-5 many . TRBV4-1 TGCGCCAGCAGCCAAGAGCACAGGGAAAATCAGCCCCAGCATTTT CASSQEHRENQPQHF
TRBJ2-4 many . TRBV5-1 TGCGCCAGCAGCTTGTTTGGGGGGCAAGAAAACATTCAGTACTTC CASSLFGGQENIQYF
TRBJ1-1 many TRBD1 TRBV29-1 TGCAGCGTTAACCGGGACAGGGGAATCCTGGGGAACACTGAAGCTTTCTTT CSVNRDRGILGNTEAFF
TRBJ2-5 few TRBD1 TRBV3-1 TGTGCCAGCAGCCAACTGGGACAGCAAGAGACCCAGTACTTC CASSQLGQQETQYF
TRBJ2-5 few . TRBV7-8 TGTGCCAGCAGCTTAGGGGGGCGAGGGGAGACCCAGTACTTC CASSLGGRGETQYF
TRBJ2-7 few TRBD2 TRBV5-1 TGCGCCAGCAGCGAGGGACTAGCGGGAGCCGAGCAGTACTTC CASSEGLAGAEQYF
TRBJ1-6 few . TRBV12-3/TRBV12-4 TGTGCCAGCAGTCGGGGGGTTTATTCACCCCTCCACTTT CASSRGVYSPLHF
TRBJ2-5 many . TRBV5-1 TGCGCCAGCAGTCTGCCAGGGCAAGAGACCCAGTACTTC CASSLPGQETQYF
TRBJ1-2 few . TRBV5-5 TGTGCCAGCAGCTTCTCTCTGGCAGTCAACTATGGCTACACCTTC CASSFSLAVNYGYTF
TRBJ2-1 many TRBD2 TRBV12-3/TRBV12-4 TGTGCCAGCAGTCTAGGACTAGCGGGAGTAGACGAGCAGTTCTTC CASSLGLAGVDEQFF
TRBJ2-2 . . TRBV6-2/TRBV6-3 TGTGCCAGCAGTTACCCGGCCCGGGTCGGGGAGCTGTTTTTT CASSYPARVGELFF
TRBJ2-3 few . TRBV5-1 TGCGCCAGCACAGGGGTTGGAGATACGCAGTATTTT CASTGVGDTQYF